These 18 T cell receptor beta chains were sequenced from one sample in a study of T cells after yellow fever vaccination. One entry per CDR3 protein, called by TCRdb with MiXCR from the 5' RACE reads. The sample shows 250,000 or so distinct CDR3 sequences, 3.6% of them seen only once. The sample here was PBMCs, taken 15 days after the yellow fever booster vaccination. Source of these receptors: a young man who received the YFV17D yellow fever vaccine.

This clonotype has more than one count but fewer than ten. This chain joins TRBV5-7 and TRBJ1-5, with a tentative D call TRBD1 (5 bases). TRBV5-7 is an ORF, with its function uncertain. The CDR3 has 15 residues. V was cut by 4 bases and J by 9 bases, with 20 bases left in between. The CDR3 reads CASSLCVRTRGPQHF. In DNA, the CDR3 is TGTGCCAGCAGCCTTTGCGTAAGGACAAGAGGGCCCCAGCATTTT.

The table lists this clonotype with many counts. V is TRBV12-3 or TRBV12-4 and J is TRBJ2-1, with TRBD2 identical over 11 bases. The CDR3 extends over 15 amino acids. V lost 2 bases, J lost 4 bases, and 1 base stayed unmatched. The CDR3 DNA sequence: TGTGCCAGCAGTTTAAGACTAGCGGGGTACAATGAGCAGTTCTTC. Encoded protein: CASSLRLAGYNEQFF.

This clonotype was counted many times. The chain combines TRBV3-1 with TRBJ1-5; no firm D call. This CDR3 has 12 amino acids. Germline loops: CDR1 LGHDT, CDR2 YNNKEL (reference sequence). V gave up 2 bases and J gave up 6 bases, with 5 bases separating them. This chain's CDR3 is CASSQFGQPQHF. CDR3 DNA sequence: TGTGCCAGCAGCCAATTCGGTCAGCCCCAGCATTTT.

At least ten counts were recorded for this clonotype. The chain employs TRBV20-1 and TRBJ1-5, with D possibly matching TRBD1 (5 bases). The germline V gene has CDR1 DFQATT and CDR2 SNEGSKA (reference sequence). The CDR3 consists of 13 residues. The V and J ends lost 3 bases and 2 bases respectively, with 8 bases between them. Here the CDR3 reads CSARGHGNQPQHF. Written as DNA, the CDR3 is TGCAGTGCTAGGGGGCACGGCAATCAGCCCCAGCATTTT.

This clonotype was seen at least ten times. This chain's CDR3 is CASSQTWTGELFF. The DNA of the CDR3 is TGCGCCAGCAGCCAGACTTGGACCGGGGAGCTGTTTTTT. This chain connects TRBV5-1 to TRBJ2-2; D remains ambiguous. CDR1 and CDR2 from the germline V gene are SGHRS and YFSETQ. This CDR3 comprises 13 residues. Trimming cost V 4 bases and J 5 bases, with 9 bases left between them.

This clonotype was observed at least ten times. V is TRBV28 and J is TRBJ2-5; tentatively, D is TRBD1 (5 bases). The V and J ends lost 7 bases and 1 base respectively, with 19 bases between them. This CDR3 region has 16 residues. CDR1 MDHEN and CDR2 SYDVKM come from the germline V gene. The CDR3 nucleotides read TGTGCCAGCAAACCCCCGGTTTCAGGGTTCCAAGAGACCCAGTACTTC. Its protein is CASKPPVSGFQETQYF.

V gene TRBV6-5 combines with J gene TRBJ1-3, with 10 bases fitting TRBD1. The CDR3 runs to 16 residues. The germline V gene has CDR1 MNHEY and CDR2 SVGAGI. With V trimmed by 0 bases and J by 2 bases, 1 base remained unmatched. CDR3 sequence (DNA): TGTGCCAGCAGTTACTCCGGGACAGGGGCTGGAAACACCATATATTTT. The encoded protein is CASSYSGTGAGNTIYF.

In this sample, this clonotype turned up many times. The chain links TRBV27 to TRBJ2-5; D gene uncertain. The V gene's germline CDR1 is MNHEY and CDR2 SMNVEV (reference sequence). V was trimmed by 3 bases and J by 4 bases, leaving 12 bases between them. This CDR3 has 14 amino acids. This chain's CDR3 is CASSFSGRSETQYF. CDR3 DNA: TGTGCCAGCAGTTTTTCCGGGCGTTCAGAGACCCAGTACTTC.

This clonotype has a count of ten or more. The chain has TRBV7-9 and TRBJ1-2; a possible D gene is TRBD1 (5 bases). Germline assignment: CDR1 SEHNR and CDR2 FQNEAQ (reference sequence). V lost 5 bases to trimming and J lost 8 bases, with 12 bases between them. There are 12 residues in the CDR3. The CDR3 here is CASSPGQSGYTF. The CDR3 region has the DNA TGTGCCAGCAGCCCAGGACAATCCGGCTACACCTTC.

This clonotype was counted many times. The chain joins TRBV5-1 to TRBJ1-2; 8 bases align to TRBD1. Germline CDR1 and CDR2: SGHRS and YFSETQ. The CDR3 has 13 amino acids. Trimming at V came to 4 bases and at J to 8 bases, leaving 7 bases not matched to a gene. The CDR3 sequence: CASSLSQGGGYTF. The CDR3 DNA sequence: TGCGCCAGCAGCCTCTCACAGGGGGGCGGCTACACCTTC.

This clonotype was detected once. The genes are TRBV24-1 and TRBJ2-1; D is undetermined. This CDR3 is 16 amino acids long. With 3 bases removed from V and 6 bases from J, the gap between germline ends came to 17 bases. The germline CDR1 and CDR2 sequences are KGHDR and SFDVKD. The CDR3 protein is CATSDPSWGRVNEQFF. For the CDR3, the DNA is TGTGCCACCAGTGATCCAAGTTGGGGTCGAGTCAATGAGCAGTTCTTC.

In this sample, this clonotype turned up many times. The chain carries TRBV7-2 and TRBJ1-4, with 8 positions matching TRBD1. With V trimmed by 1 base and J by 8 bases, 9 bases remained unmatched. The CDR3 contains 16 residues. The germline V gene encodes CDR1 SGHTA and CDR2 FQGNSA. The CDR3 region is CASSLVGQGAQEKLFF. The CDR3, as DNA: TGTGCCAGCAGCTTAGTAGGTCAGGGGGCGCAAGAAAAACTGTTTTTT.

This clonotype was detected many times. The rearrangement uses TRBV7-9 and TRBJ2-1; 8 nucleotides align to TRBD1. The CDR3 length is 13 residues. Germline V CDR1 and CDR2: SEHNR, FQNEAQ (reference sequence). The V segment lost 4 bases and the J segment 7 bases; nucleotides outside the gene matches: 3. The CDR3 coding sequence is TGTGCCAGCAGCTCAAGGACAGGGAATGAGCAGTTCTTC. It codes for CASSSRTGNEQFF.

This clonotype was seen many times. The CDR3 loop is CASSYGTADYEQYF. CDR3 nucleotide sequence: TGTGCCAGCAGTTATGGGACAGCTGACTACGAGCAGTACTTC. The chain uses TRBV6-2 or TRBV6-3 and TRBJ2-7, with TRBD1 matching over 7 bases. V shed 3 bases and J 3 bases; nucleotides not matched to a gene: 5. The V gene's germline CDR1 is MNHEY and CDR2 SVGEGT. The CDR3 loop spans 14 amino acids.

This chain joins TRBV20-1 and TRBJ1-5; D not certain. V lost 2 bases and J lost 1, with 6 bases in between. The CDR3 has 13 amino acids. Per germline, CDR1 DFQATT and CDR2 SNEGSKA (reference sequence). The CDR3 region is CSARRWSNQPQHF. CDR3 in DNA: TGCAGTGCTAGACGCTGGAGCAATCAGCCCCAGCATTTT.

This clonotype was seen ten or more times. CDR3 in amino acids: CASSAGGLRETQYF. DNA of the CDR3: TGTGCCAGCTCAGCGGGGGGCCTCCGGGAGACCCAGTACTTC. The chain is built from TRBV18 and TRBJ2-5; 8 nucleotides align to TRBD2. Germline V gene sequence: CDR1 KGHSH, CDR2 LQKENI. The V and J ends lost 5 bases and 5 bases, in that order; junction bases with no gene match: 7. The CDR3 is made up of 14 amino acids.

This clonotype has a handful of counts. The genes are TRBV9 and TRBJ1-2; TRBD1 matches at 7 bases. Trimming took 4 bases from V and 1 from J; bases not matched to a gene: 16. CDR3 length: 18 residues. CDR1 is SGDLS, CDR2 YYNGEE, per germline. The CDR3 loop is CASSPPPQTGLGNYGYTF. The CDR3 coding sequence is TGTGCCAGCAGCCCTCCCCCCCAGACAGGGTTGGGTAACTATGGCTACACCTTC.

This clonotype was found many times. The chain couples TRBV18 to TRBJ1-2; 9 bases are a match to TRBD1. V lost 5 bases to trimming and J lost 2 bases; unmatched junction nucleotides: 6. From germline, CDR1 is KGHSH and CDR2 LQKENI. The CDR3 is 15 residues long. The CDR3 here is CASSGPGTGNYGYTF. The CDR3 DNA follows: TGTGCCAGCTCAGGACCCGGGACAGGGAACTATGGCTACACCTTC.